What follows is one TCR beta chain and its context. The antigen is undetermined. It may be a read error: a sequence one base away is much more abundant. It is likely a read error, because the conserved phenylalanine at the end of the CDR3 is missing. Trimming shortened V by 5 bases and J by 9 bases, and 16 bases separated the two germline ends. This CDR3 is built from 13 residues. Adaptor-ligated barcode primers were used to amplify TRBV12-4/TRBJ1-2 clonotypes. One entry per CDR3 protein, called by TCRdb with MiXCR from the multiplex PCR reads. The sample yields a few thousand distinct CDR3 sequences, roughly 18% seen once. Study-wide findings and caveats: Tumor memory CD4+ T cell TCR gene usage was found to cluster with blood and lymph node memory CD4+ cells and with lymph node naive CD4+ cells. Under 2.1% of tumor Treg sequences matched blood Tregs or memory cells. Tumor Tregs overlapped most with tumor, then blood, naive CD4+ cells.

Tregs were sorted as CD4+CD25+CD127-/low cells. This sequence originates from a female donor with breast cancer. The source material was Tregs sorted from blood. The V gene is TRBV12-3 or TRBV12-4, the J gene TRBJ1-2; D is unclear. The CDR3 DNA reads TGTGCCAGCAGTACGGGCAGGCACGAGCGCTACACCCTC. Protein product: CASSTGRHERYTL.